This TCR beta chain emerged from a study of blood T cell repertoires in COVID-19. Across the study: Material from acute and convalescent COVID-19 was sourced from the United States, Italy and Spain.

Produced via immunoSEQ multiplex PCR; TCRdb's table is partial and in-frame only. This table has 200,000 to 250,000 clones, around 83% appearing once. Germline V CDR1 and CDR2: SGHAT, FQDESV (reference sequence). The CDR3 length is 14 residues. V was clipped by 6 bases and J by 2 bases; unmatched bases: 2. The TCR sequence derives from a man aged 25 to 40 who had recovered from COVID-19. Sequencing was carried out using peripheral blood. The V and J genes are TRBV11-1 and TRBJ1-3; 9 bases agree with TRBD1. The CDR3 nucleotides are TGTGCCAGCAGGACAGGGGGAGCTGGAAACACCATATATTTT. It translates to CASRTGGAGNTIYF.